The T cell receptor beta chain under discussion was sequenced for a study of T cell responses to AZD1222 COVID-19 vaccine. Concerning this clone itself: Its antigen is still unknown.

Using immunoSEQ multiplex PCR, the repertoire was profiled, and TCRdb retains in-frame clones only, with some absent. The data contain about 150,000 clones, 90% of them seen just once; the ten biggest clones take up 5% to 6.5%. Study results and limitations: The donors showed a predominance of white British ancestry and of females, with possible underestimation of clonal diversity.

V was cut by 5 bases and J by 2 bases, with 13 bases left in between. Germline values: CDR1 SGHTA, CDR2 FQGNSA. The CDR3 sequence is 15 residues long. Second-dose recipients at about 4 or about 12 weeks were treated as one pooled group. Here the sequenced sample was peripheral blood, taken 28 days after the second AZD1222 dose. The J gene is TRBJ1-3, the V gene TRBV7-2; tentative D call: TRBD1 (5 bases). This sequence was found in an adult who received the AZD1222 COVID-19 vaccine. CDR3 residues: CASSPNGAAGNTIYF. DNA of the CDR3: TGTGCCAGCAGCCCAAACGGGGCAGCTGGAAACACCATATATTTT.